Here is one T cell receptor (beta chain) with its context. The data belong to a study of cytomegalovirus exposure and HLA in healthy donors. CDR1 SGDLS and CDR2 YYNGEE come from the germline V gene. The CDR3 extends over 14 amino acids. PCR amplification relied on 60 Vbeta primers (plus 13 Jbeta primers). Measured with immunoSEQ multiplex PCR; TCRdb has only the in-frame clones, and not every one. This sample has over 100,000 clones, with 10% found just once. The TCR comes from a man aged 40-55 years in good health and CMV-seropositive. The chain uses TRBV9 and TRBJ2-5; D gene unclear. The end of the DNA aligns better with TRBJ2-7, so the J call may be wrong. Sequencing input: PBMCs. The CDR3 here is CASSVGGDSYEQYF. CDR3 sequence (DNA): TGTGCCAGCAGCGTAGGAGGCGACTCCTACGAGCAGTACTTC.